This T cell receptor (beta chain) comes out of a study of radiotherapy plus CTLA-4 blockade in lung cancer. This clone was picked up a small number of times. V shed 6 bases, J shed 6 bases, and the junction held 12 bases outside the gene matches. This CDR3 comprises 15 residues. Germline V gene sequence: CDR1 SGHTA, CDR2 FQGNSA. The protocol was immunoSEQ multiplex PCR, while the TCRdb copy is restricted to in-frame clones and leaves out a portion. The top ten hold 4% of the sample, which has approximately 81,000 clones, under 80% seen once. The sequence was collected from a human donor with non-small cell lung cancer who had a partial response to radiotherapy plus ipilimumab. Some clones in this sample may be carry-over from other donors' samples. The V gene is TRBV7-2, the J gene TRBJ1-1, with 8 positions matching TRBD1. The sample consisted of peripheral blood, taken from a patient treated with radiotherapy plus ipilimumab. The CDR3: CASRFGAGGNSEAFF. CDR3 nucleotide sequence: TGTGCCAGCAGGTTCGGGGCAGGGGGCAATTCTGAAGCTTTCTTT. The full variable domain, in which reference TRBV7-2 and TRBJ1-1 provide the parts outside the CDR3, is GAGVSQSPSNKVTEKGKDVELRCDPISGHTALYWYRQSLGQGLEFLIYFQGNSAPDKSGLPSDRFSAERTGGSVSTLTIQRTQQEDSAVYLCASRFGAGGNSEAFFGQGTRLTVV.